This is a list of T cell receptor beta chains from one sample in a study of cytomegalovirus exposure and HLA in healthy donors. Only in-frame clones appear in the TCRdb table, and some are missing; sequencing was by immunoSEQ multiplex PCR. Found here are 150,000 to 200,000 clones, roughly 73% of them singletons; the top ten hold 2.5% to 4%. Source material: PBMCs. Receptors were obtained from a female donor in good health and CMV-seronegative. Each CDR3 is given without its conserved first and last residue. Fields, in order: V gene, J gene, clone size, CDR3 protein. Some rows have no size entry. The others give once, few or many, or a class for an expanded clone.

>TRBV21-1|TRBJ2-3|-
ASSKEGQGDTQY
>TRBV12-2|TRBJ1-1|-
ASRLARLGTGTNTEAF
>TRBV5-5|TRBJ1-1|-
ASSFMPGTGGTEAF
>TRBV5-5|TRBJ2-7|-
ASSLDPGGGTYEQY
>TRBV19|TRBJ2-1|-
ASSIAGAGDEQF
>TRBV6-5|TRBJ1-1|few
ASSYGRASNTEAF
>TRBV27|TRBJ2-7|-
ASSLSIQRGVTGQY
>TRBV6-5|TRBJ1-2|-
ASRILGTGLHGYT
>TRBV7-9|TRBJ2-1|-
ASSYRGDNEQF
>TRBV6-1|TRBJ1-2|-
ASSTNRGSYGYT
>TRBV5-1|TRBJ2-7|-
ASSPRDTAYEQY
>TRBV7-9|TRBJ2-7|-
ASSPREGGGDYEQY
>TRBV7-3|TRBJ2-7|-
ASSLTGTRPYEQY
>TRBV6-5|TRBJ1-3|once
ASSPGTGAGNTIY
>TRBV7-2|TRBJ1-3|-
ASSSPGQGLFSGNTIY
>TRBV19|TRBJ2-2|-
ASIGRQGALNTGELF
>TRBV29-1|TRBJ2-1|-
SVEEAGGFSYNEQF
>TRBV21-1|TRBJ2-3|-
ASSITGLVTDTQY
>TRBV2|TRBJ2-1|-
ASSEASTYNEQF
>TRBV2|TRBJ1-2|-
ASSGSGNYGYT
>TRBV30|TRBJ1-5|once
AWTPRGQGGGNQPQH
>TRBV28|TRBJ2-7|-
ASNERTSKTYEQY
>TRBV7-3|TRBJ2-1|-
ASSLSGRANNEQF
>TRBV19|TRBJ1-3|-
ASSSPPGGSGNTIY
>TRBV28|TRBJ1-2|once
ASEDRGYGYT
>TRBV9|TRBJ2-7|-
ASSVVDTSYEQY
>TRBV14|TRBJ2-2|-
ASSQRDLNTGELF
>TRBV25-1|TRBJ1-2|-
ASSPMGTGGIYGYT
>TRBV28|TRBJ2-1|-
ASSPVTVDEQF
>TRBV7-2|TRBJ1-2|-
ASSPRTGDNYGYT
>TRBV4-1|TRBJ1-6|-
ASSLGTVKPNNSPLH
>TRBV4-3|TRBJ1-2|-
ASSQVGRVYGYT
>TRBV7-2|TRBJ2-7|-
ASSIGTSGPSYEQY
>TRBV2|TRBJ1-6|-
ASRTPRGRDSPLH
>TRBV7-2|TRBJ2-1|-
ASRTSGTHEQF
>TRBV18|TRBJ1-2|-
ASSPQGSGDYGYT
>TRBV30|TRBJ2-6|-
AWARLGQSGANVLT
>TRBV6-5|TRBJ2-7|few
ASSYGSPTYEQY